The clone carrying this T cell receptor (beta chain) has more than one count but fewer than ten. Its antigen is not known. Beta-chain TCR CDR3 regions were amplified from RNA transcripts. Scientists carried out first-round RT-PCR using HTBI primers and then a second-round multiplex PCR. TCRdb redid the calling of the multiplex PCR reads with MiXCR, one entry per CDR3 protein. The sample includes about 1.1 million distinct CDR3 sequences, roughly two fifths of them seen just once. This record comes from a study of Graves' ophthalmopathy and Graves' hyperthyroidism. Study-level results: Distinction of ophthalmopathy from stable hyperthyroidism by a 13-signature model reached approximately 90% sensitivity and 81.08% specificity.

Germline V gives CDR1 SQVTM, CDR2 ANQGSEA. This CDR3 comprises 11 residues. The V end was cut by 3 bases, the J end by 8 bases, with 10 bases between. The study recruited hyperthyroidism patients aged 18 to 65 who were newly diagnosed, under 2 months' duration. Orbital computed tomography, together with clinical symptoms, serum thyroxine, TRAb and thyroid ultrasound, was used for diagnosis. Sample: peripheral blood or thyroid tissue (not recorded which). The chain has TRBV29-1 and TRBJ1-2; no firm D call. The sequence came from an adult man with Graves' hyperthyroidism. This CDR3 is CSVDVLQGYTF. The CDR3 DNA is TGCAGCGTTGACGTCTTGCAGGGCTACACCTTC.